This TCR beta chain was retrieved from a study of blood T cell repertoires in COVID-19 (dated by TCRdb to between 2020 and 2021). Looking at the study overall: The collaborator samples originated in the United States, Italy and Spain and spanned the acute and convalescent phases of COVID-19. The prospective study material was composed of cDNA or gDNA derived from T cells, B-cell-depleted T cells, or PBMCs. The dataset comprised deeply sampled blood TCRbeta repertoires from subjects exposed to, actively infected with, or recovered from COVID-19. The repertoires were released in a freely available public database meant as a resource for research on the immune response to SARS-CoV-2. Samples came from the ongoing ImmuneRACE study (first 160 participants) plus 1,254 subjects from 6 global collaborators. The sample metadata nearly always contained a de-identified subject ID, COVID-19 status, age in years and sex. Where available, HLA class I and class II types were taken from metadata supplied by the sample provider and were not determined by assay-based typing.

CDR1 is given as SGHRS and CDR2 as YFSETQ, both from the germline V gene. There are 15 amino acids in the CDR3, from cysteine to phenylalanine inclusive. CDR3 DNA only is kept here, 45 bases in frame from base 1. Ends trimmed: V by 4 bases, J by 6 bases; bases unmatched to a gene: 8. TCRbeta CDR3 regions were amplified from genomic DNA by means of the immunoSEQ Assay, a bias-controlled multiplex PCR. For the original study's pipeline: Within the assay, amplification of reference gene primers was used to estimate how many nucleated cells each sample contained. To quantify the absolute abundance of each unique TCRbeta CDR3 rearrangement, sequence reads were collapsed and filtered. For each sample, productive Simpson clonality was calculated by taking the square root of Simpson's diversity index across productive rearrangements. This immuneACCESS table, as held by TCRdb, lists in-frame sequences with V and J called but not all clones. Of the missing ones, under half trace to an unresolved V gene in checked studies; the others have no known cause. V, J and clone size were drawn from that table, and D and trimming were deduced from the DNA. This sample holds about 350,000 clones; about 89% were observed only once. Of the sample, under 5.5% falls within the top ten clones.

Notes on this clone: No antigen is known for it. Nothing much larger sits one base from this clone, and base qualities are not available.

Summary of the overall study and its limitations: How much clinical and demographic metadata was included differed by source and by participant, and the metadata was provided uncurated.

In the prospective study, participants were roughly 18 to 100 years old, resided in under 30 geographic areas of the United States, and were enrolled through a virtual design. In the prospective study, participants were assigned to cohorts based on the clinical history participants reported in a screening survey and a study questionnaire. For ImmuneRACE Cohort 3, a participant was defined as recovered based on two consecutive negative NP/OP PCR tests, clearance by a healthcare professional, or resolution of symptoms. Each participant in the prospective study had whole blood, serum and a nasopharyngeal or oropharyngeal swab collected by mobile phlebotomists. Prospective study participants could optionally give additional blood draws and questionnaires over an approximately two-month period. Before DNA extraction, blood samples from the prospective study were shipped at room temperature or frozen.

This clonotype was obtained from a woman aged 25-40 years who had recovered from COVID-19. Sequenced input: PBMCs or T cells enriched from blood (not recorded which). The rearrangement joined TRBV5-1 to TRBJ1-2; the central 11 bases match TRBD1. CDR3 region: CASSPGTGGRDGYTF. The nucleotide sequence reads as follows: TGCGCCAGCAGCCCAGGGACAGGGGGGAGAGATGGCTACACCTTC.